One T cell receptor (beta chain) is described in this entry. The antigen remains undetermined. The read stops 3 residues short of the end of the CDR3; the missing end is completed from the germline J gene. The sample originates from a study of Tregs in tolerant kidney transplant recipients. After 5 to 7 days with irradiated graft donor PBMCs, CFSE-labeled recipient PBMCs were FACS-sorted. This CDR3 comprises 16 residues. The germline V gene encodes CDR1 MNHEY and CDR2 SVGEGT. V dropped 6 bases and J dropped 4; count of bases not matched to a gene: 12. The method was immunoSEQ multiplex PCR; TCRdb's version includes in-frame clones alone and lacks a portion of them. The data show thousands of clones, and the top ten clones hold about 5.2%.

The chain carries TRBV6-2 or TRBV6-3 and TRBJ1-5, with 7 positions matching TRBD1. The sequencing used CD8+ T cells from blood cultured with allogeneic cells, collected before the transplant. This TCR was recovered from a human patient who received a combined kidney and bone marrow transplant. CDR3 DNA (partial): TGTGCCAGCAGCCCCAAATGGACAGGAGCAAATCAGCCC. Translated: CASSPKWTGANQP. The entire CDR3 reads CASSPKWTGANQPQHF.